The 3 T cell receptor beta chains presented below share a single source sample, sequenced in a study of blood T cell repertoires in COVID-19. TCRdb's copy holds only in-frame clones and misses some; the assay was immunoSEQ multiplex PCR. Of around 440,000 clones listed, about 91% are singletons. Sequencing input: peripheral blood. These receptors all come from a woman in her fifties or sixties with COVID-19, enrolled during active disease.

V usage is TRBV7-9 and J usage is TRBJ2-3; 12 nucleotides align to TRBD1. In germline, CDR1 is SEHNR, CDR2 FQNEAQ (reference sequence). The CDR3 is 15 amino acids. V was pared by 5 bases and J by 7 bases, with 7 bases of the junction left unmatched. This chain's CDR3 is CASSHPGQGAYTQYF. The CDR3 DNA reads TGTGCCAGCAGCCACCCGGGACAGGGGGCTTATACGCAGTATTTT.

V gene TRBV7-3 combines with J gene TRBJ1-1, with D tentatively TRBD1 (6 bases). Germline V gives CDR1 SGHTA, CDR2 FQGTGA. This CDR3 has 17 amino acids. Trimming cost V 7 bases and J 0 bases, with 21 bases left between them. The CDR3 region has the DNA TGTGCCAGCACCCTAACTTGTGGGGGCAGCATGAACACTGAAGCTTTCTTT. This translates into CASTLTCGGSMNTEAFF.

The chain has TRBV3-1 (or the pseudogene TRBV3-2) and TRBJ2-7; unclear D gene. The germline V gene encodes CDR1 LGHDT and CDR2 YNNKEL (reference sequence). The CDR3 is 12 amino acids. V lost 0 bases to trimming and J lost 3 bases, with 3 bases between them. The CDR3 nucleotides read TGTGCCAGCAGCCAAGATCTCTACGAGCAGTACTTC. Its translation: CASSQDLYEQYF.